Listed below are T cell receptor beta chains from one sample, sequenced in a study of blood T cell repertoires in COVID-19. Clones were read by immunoSEQ multiplex PCR, and TCRdb kept only the in-frame ones, dropping some. The profile covers under 150,000 clones, with 80% to 90% appearing a single time and roughly 3.5% taken by the ten largest. The sequenced sample consisted of peripheral blood. The receptors originated from a man aged 40-49 years with acute or convalescent COVID-19. CDR3s include the opening cysteine and the closing phenylalanine or tryptophan. D genes are given only for firm matches. Clone size is shown for a subset of rows, as once, few, many or a class of expanded clone.

>TRBV5-1|-|TRBJ2-2|15|-
TGCGCCAGCAGCCAGCAGGGGTCTAACACCGGGGAGCTGTTTTTT
CASSQQGSNTGELFF
>TRBV13|-|TRBJ2-2|14|-
TGTGCCAGCAGCTCCCGTCGGGGAAACGGGGAGCTGTTTTTT
CASSSRRGNGELFF
>TRBV20-1|TRBD2|TRBJ2-3|20|-
TGCAGTGCTAGTTCTGCGGGACTAGCGGGGAAGAAGAAAAGCACAGATACGCAGTATTTT
CSASSAGLAGKKKSTDTQYF
>TRBV15|-|TRBJ2-7|14|-
TGTGCCACCAGCAGCCACAGGGAAGATTACGAGCAGTACTTC
CATSSHREDYEQYF
>TRBV4-1|TRBD1|TRBJ2-1|16|-
TGCGCCAGCAGCCAACCGGGACAGTCGTCCTACAATGAGCAGTTCTTC
CASSQPGQSSYNEQFF
>TRBV5-5|TRBD1|TRBJ1-5|17|few
TGTGCCAGCAGTTTCAGGGCCTTGGGACAGAGTAATCAGCCCCAGCATTTT
CASSFRALGQSNQPQHF
>TRBV5-6|-|TRBJ2-5|16|-
TGTGCCAGCAGCTTGAATCGGGGACACCTGAGGGAGACCCAGTACTTC
CASSLNRGHLRETQYF
>TRBV6-6|TRBD1|TRBJ1-1|15|-
TGTGCCAGCAGTTACTCGAGGGGACAGGTCACTGAAGCTTTCTTT
CASSYSRGQVTEAFF
>TRBV5-4|-|TRBJ1-2|13|-
TGTGCCAGCAGCTTGCAGGGCCCCTATGGCTACACCTTC
CASSLQGPYGYTF
>TRBV7-9|-|TRBJ1-2|16|-
TGTGCCAGCAGCAAAGACAGTTTCCAAGCTAACTATGGCTACACCTTC
CASSKDSFQANYGYTF
>TRBV5-1|-|TRBJ2-3|15|-
TGCGCCAGCAGCGGAACGGGGGTGTTCATAGATACGCAGTATTTT
CASSGTGVFIDTQYF
>TRBV3-1/TRBV3-2|-|TRBJ2-7|12|-
TGTGCCAGCAGCCATATGGGAGGCGAGCAGTACTTC
CASSHMGGEQYF
>TRBV19|TRBD1|TRBJ2-7|14|-
TGTGCCAGTAGTGCCACAGGGGGCCTGGGGGAGCAGTACTTC
CASSATGGLGEQYF
>TRBV2|-|TRBJ1-2|16|many
TGTGCCAGCGGCCACGTAGGAGAGCCTATTAACTATGGCTACACCTTC
CASGHVGEPINYGYTF
>TRBV29-1|-|TRBJ1-2|11|few
TGCAGCGTTGAGACGCGGGTCGGCTACACCTTC
CSVETRVGYTF
>TRBV2|-|TRBJ2-7|13|-
TGTGCCAGCAGTTGGGACAAAACCTACGAGCAGTACTTC
CASSWDKTYEQYF
>TRBV6-5|-|TRBJ2-6|14|-
TGTGCCAGGGCCCGGGGAACTGGGGCCAACGTCCTGACTTTC
CARARGTGANVLTF
>TRBV9|-|TRBJ2-1|14|-
TGTGCCAGCAGCGTAGACGGGGTTCTCAATGAGCAGTTCTTC
CASSVDGVLNEQFF
>TRBV15|TRBD1|TRBJ2-7|15|-
TGTGCCACCAGCGCGCTTACAGGGGGAAGCTACGAGCAGTACTTC
CATSALTGGSYEQYF
>TRBV4-2|TRBD1|TRBJ2-2|21|few
TGTGCCAGCAGCCAAACGCAAAACGGGGATGCGGGACAGGGCGTCCGGGGGGAGCTGTTTTTT
CASSQTQNGDAGQGVRGELFF
>TRBV19|-|TRBJ1-2|13|-
TGTGCCAGTAGTATGGCACCGACTGGGGGCTACACCTTC
CASSMAPTGGYTF
>TRBV30|TRBD1|TRBJ2-1|14|-
TGTGCCTGGAATCCGGGACAGGGGGCCTATGAGCAGTTCTTC
CAWNPGQGAYEQFF
>TRBV4-1|TRBD2|TRBJ2-6|18|-
TGCGCCAGCAGCCAAGGACTAGCGGGGGTTGGGGGGCCCAACGTCCTGACTTTC
CASSQGLAGVGGPNVLTF
>TRBV7-9|TRBD1|TRBJ2-2|14|-
TGTGCCAGCAGCCTACAGGGGGCCACCGGGGAGCTGTTTTTT
CASSLQGATGELFF
>TRBV7-6|-|TRBJ2-2|15|-
TGTGCCAGCAGGGAATCGGGGTCGAACACCGGGGAGCTGTTTTTT
CASRESGSNTGELFF
>TRBV5-4|TRBD2|TRBJ2-3|16|-
TGTGCCAGCAGCTTGGCCCCCGGGGGGGGCACAGATACGCAGTATTTT
CASSLAPGGGTDTQYF
>TRBV19|-|TRBJ1-5|20|-
TGTGCCAGTAGTATGGCTCTCGTACCGGCCCCCTCTGAGGAAGGTCAGCCCCAGCATTTT
CASSMALVPAPSEEGQPQHF